The rows below give T cell receptor beta chains drawn from one sample of a study of cytomegalovirus exposure and HLA in healthy donors. Using immunoSEQ multiplex PCR, the repertoire was profiled, and TCRdb retains in-frame clones only, with some absent. The profile shows about 140,000 clones, approximately 80% of them singletons. Specimen: PBMCs. These receptors originate from a woman in her 40s in good health and CMV-seropositive. Each CDR3 is given with its conserved first and last residue. D genes are given only for firm matches. A clone size is listed for some rows: how often the clone was seen (once, few, many), or a class if it is expanded.

v_call	clone_size	j_call	d_call	cdr3_aa	cdr3_nt
TRBV7-2	NA	TRBJ1-2	NA	CASSSLDLRSPGGYTF	TGTGCCAGCAGCTCACTCGATCTACGGTCGCCCGGGGGCTACACCTTC
TRBV27	NA	TRBJ2-1	TRBD1	CASSFSGTASSYNEQFF	TGTGCCAGCAGTTTTTCCGGGACAGCCAGCTCCTACAATGAGCAGTTCTTC
TRBV10-3	few	TRBJ2-7	TRBD1	CASSGGNYEQYF	TGTGCCAGTTCAGGGGGCAACTACGAGCAGTACTTC
TRBV6-4	NA	TRBJ2-1	NA	CASSDSPPGGPHNEQFF	TGTGCCAGCAGTGACTCCCCTCCGGGGGGCCCCCACAATGAGCAGTTCTTC
TRBV2	NA	TRBJ2-2	TRBD1	CASRRDRTTGELFF	TGTGCCAGCCGCCGGGACAGGACCACCGGGGAGCTGTTTTTT
TRBV2	NA	TRBJ2-7	TRBD1	CASRDRDGYEQYF	TGTGCCAGCAGAGACAGGGACGGATACGAGCAGTACTTC
TRBV6-4	once	TRBJ1-5	TRBD1	CAYPRRTGTIYSNQPQHF	TGTGCCTACCCCCGCCGGACAGGGACCATTTATAGCAATCAGCCCCAGCATTTT
TRBV5-4	few	TRBJ1-2	NA	CASSGELPGGYTF	TGTGCCAGCAGCGGGGAGCTCCCCGGAGGCTACACCTTC
TRBV5-1	NA	TRBJ2-2	NA	CASSLGERGTGELFF	TGCGCCAGCAGCTTGGGAGAACGAGGGACCGGGGAGCTGTTTTTT
TRBV28	NA	TRBJ2-1	TRBD1	CASRGPGQGDNEQFF	TGTGCCAGCAGGGGACCGGGACAGGGGGACAATGAGCAGTTCTTC
TRBV18	few	TRBJ1-2	TRBD1	CASSPATGGDYGYTF	TGTGCCAGCTCACCAGCGACAGGGGGCGACTATGGCTACACCTTC
TRBV6-6	NA	TRBJ1-4	NA	CASNGGGEKLFF	TGTGCCAGCAACGGGGGTGGTGAAAAACTGTTTTTT
TRBV5-4	NA	TRBJ2-5	NA	CASSRQLETQYF	TGTGCCAGCAGTCGACAGCTAGAGACCCAGTACTTC
TRBV7-6	NA	TRBJ1-5	NA	CASSLAGSRGGQPQHF	TGTGCCAGCAGCTTAGCGGGGAGCCGCGGGGGTCAGCCCCAGCATTTT
TRBV28	NA	TRBJ1-3	NA	CASSFRRGSGNTIYF	TGTGCCAGCAGTTTTCGGCGGGGCTCTGGAAACACCATATATTTT
TRBV10-3	NA	TRBJ1-1	NA	CAINQGLGTEAFF	TGTGCCATCAACCAGGGGTTGGGCACTGAAGCTTTCTTT
TRBV2	NA	TRBJ2-7	TRBD1	CASRGQGLHEQYF	TGTGCCAGCAGGGGACAGGGGCTCCACGAGCAGTACTTC
TRBV4-1	NA	TRBJ2-5	NA	CASSHSRGLQNLQETQYF	TGCGCCAGCAGCCATTCCCGAGGGCTACAAAACCTTCAAGAGACCCAGTACTTC
TRBV5-1	NA	TRBJ2-2	NA	CASSSLGYTGELFF	TGCGCCAGCAGCTCCCTCGGGTACACCGGGGAGCTGTTTTTT
TRBV11-2	few	TRBJ1-2	NA	CASSPGSANYGYTF	TGTGCCAGCAGCCCGGGGTCCGCTAACTATGGCTACACCTTC
TRBV5-4	once	TRBJ2-3	TRBD2	CASSLKHGGADTQYF	TGTGCCAGCAGCTTGAAGCACGGGGGGGCGGATACGCAGTATTTT
TRBV1	NA	TRBJ2-5	NA	CTSSQGISSGPQETQYF	TGCACCAGCAGCCAAGGCATTTCTAGCGGGCCTCAAGAGACCCAGTACTTC
TRBV2	few	TRBJ1-1	TRBD1	CASCDRVNTEAFF	TGTGCCAGCTGTGACAGGGTGAACACTGAAGCTTTCTTT
TRBV10-3	NA	TRBJ2-3	NA	CAINRESTDTQYF	TGTGCCATCAACCGGGAGAGCACAGATACGCAGTATTTT
TRBV5-1	NA	TRBJ2-5	TRBD1	CASSQGQGYQETQYF	TGCGCCAGCAGCCAGGGACAGGGCTACCAAGAGACCCAGTACTTC
TRBV28	NA	TRBJ2-1	NA	CASASYNEQFF	TGTGCCAGCGCCAGTTACAATGAGCAGTTCTTC
TRBV6-1	NA	TRBJ2-2	TRBD2	CASSALAGGGGTGELFF	TGTGCCAGCAGTGCACTAGCGGGGGGCGGGGGCACCGGGGAGCTGTTTTTT